The 16 T cell receptor beta chains reported below all come from one sample, sequenced in a study of T cell changes during pregnancy in multiple sclerosis. Sequencing was performed with immunoSEQ multiplex PCR; in TCRdb, only in-frame clones are kept and a portion is missing. This sample has approximately 100,000 clones, with more than 90% found just once. The input for sequencing was peripheral blood, taken in the second trimester of pregnancy. The origin of the receptors is a female donor with multiple sclerosis, enrolled in a pregnancy study.

This chain joins TRBV6-5 and TRBJ1-1, with a tentative D call TRBD1 (6 bases). V lost 7 bases, J lost 9 bases, and 21 bases lay in between. The germline gives CDR1 MNHEY, CDR2 SVGAGI. The CDR3 loop spans 14 amino acids. The CDR3 DNA sequence: TGTGCCAGCAAGAAGGGCGGCACAGGGCGGAAAGCTTTCTTT. Encoded protein: CASKKGGTGRKAFF.

The CDR3 loop reads CASSWDRGETGELFF. CDR3 nucleotides: TGTGCCAGCAGCTGGGACAGGGGGGAGACCGGGGAGCTGTTTTTT. The rearrangement links TRBV7-3 to TRBJ2-2; 11 nucleotides align to TRBD1. The CDR3 consists of 15 residues. Germline assignment: CDR1 SGHTA and CDR2 FQGTGA. After removal of 4 bases from V and 5 bases from J, the junction contained 3 bases not matched to a gene.

The chain employs TRBV5-6 and TRBJ2-7; 11 nucleotides match TRBD1. This CDR3 has 18 residues. V gave up 3 bases and J gave up 2 bases; unmatched junction bases: 13. CDR1 SGHDT and CDR2 YYEEEE come from the germline V gene. This chain's CDR3 is CASSWRRFGTGGPYEQYF. The CDR3 coding sequence is TGTGCCAGCAGCTGGCGCCGATTCGGGACAGGGGGACCCTACGAGCAGTACTTC. The full variable domain, its missing parts supplied by reference TRBV5-6 and TRBJ2-7, is DAGVTQSPTHLIKTRGQQVTLRCSPKSGHDTVSWYQQALGQGPQFIFQYYEEEERQRGNFPDRFSGHQFPNYSSELNVNALLLGDSALYLCASSWRRFGTGGPYEQYFGPGTRLTVT.

The chain combines TRBV30 with TRBJ1-3, with D uncertain. CDR1 is GTSNPN and CDR2 is SVGIG in the germline V gene (reference sequence). V dropped 3 bases and J dropped 7 bases, with 10 bases sitting between them. CDR3 length: 12 amino acids. In nucleotides, the CDR3 is TGTGCCTGGAGGAGAGGTGGGAACACCATATATTTT. Protein: CAWRRGGNTIYF.

The V and J genes are TRBV19 and TRBJ1-2; possible D gene TRBD1, 5 bases. This CDR3 contains 14 residues. The germline V gene encodes CDR1 LNHDA and CDR2 SQIVND (reference sequence). V was cut by 6 bases and J by 6 bases, with 17 bases left in between. CDR3 nucleotide sequence: TGTGCCAGTAGAACCCTCGGGGGAAGGGATGGCTACACCTTC. Encoded protein: CASRTLGGRDGYTF.

Only one count was recorded for this clone. The V and J genes are TRBV27 and TRBJ2-5; 7 nucleotides agree with TRBD1. V shed 6 bases, J shed 3 bases, and the junction held 10 bases outside the gene matches. The CDR3 is made up of 15 amino acids. Germline loops: CDR1 MNHEY, CDR2 SMNVEV (reference sequence). CDR3 nucleotides: TGTGCCAGCAGAGACCCCGACAGGGCCAAAGAGACCCAGTACTTC. It encodes CASRDPDRAKETQYF.

The chain couples TRBV19 to TRBJ2-2, with D possibly TRBD2 on 6 matching bases. Looked up from germline, CDR1 is LNHDA and CDR2 is SQIVND (reference sequence). This CDR3 contains 12 residues. Trimming stripped 3 bases from V and 7 bases from J, with 6 bases between. The CDR3 DNA sequence: TGTGCCAGTAGTATGGACTACGGGGAGCTGTTTTTT. Translating it yields CASSMDYGELFF.

The CDR3 DNA follows: TGTGCCAGCAGCCCGCACAGCCCGAACACCGGGGAGCTGTTTTTT. It encodes CASSPHSPNTGELFF. The rearrangement links TRBV7-9 to TRBJ2-2; D is unclear. The germline V and J ends were trimmed by 5 bases and 0 bases, with 10 bases remaining between them. The CDR3 has 15 amino acids. The germline CDR1 and CDR2 sequences are SEHNR and FQNEAQ (reference sequence).

The rearrangement uses TRBV30 and TRBJ1-6, with TRBD1 identical over 8 bases. Germline CDR1 GTSNPN, CDR2 SVGIG (reference sequence). The CDR3 totals 13 residues. J lost 5 bases, V lost 3 bases, and 0 bases had no gene match. The CDR3 spells CAWRDRDNSPLHF. In nucleotides, the CDR3 is TGTGCCTGGAGGGACAGGGATAATTCACCCCTCCACTTT.

The chain combines TRBV6-5 with TRBJ2-7, with D possibly being TRBD2 (6 bases). From germline, CDR1 is MNHEY and CDR2 SVGAGI. V was clipped by 2 bases and J by 2 bases, with 10 bases between them. This CDR3 contains 14 residues. The CDR3 here is CASSYSGQTYEQYF. CDR3 nucleotides: TGTGCCAGCAGTTACAGCGGGCAGACCTACGAGCAGTACTTC.

This clone was seen a single time. V is TRBV27 and J is TRBJ2-7, with D possibly being TRBD2 (6 bases). Deletions cut 7 bases from V and 7 bases from J, with 26 bases between. The germline V gene encodes CDR1 MNHEY and CDR2 SMNVEV (reference sequence). The CDR3 loop spans 16 amino acids. The CDR3 DNA sequence: TGTGCCAGCACCCCATACCGGGACTGGGAACGCGGGGAGCAGTACTTC. This gives the protein CASTPYRDWERGEQYF.

The chain combines TRBV29-1 with TRBJ2-7; tentative D call: TRBD2 (5 bases). V gave up 5 bases and J gave up 2 bases, with 16 bases separating them. Per germline, CDR1 SQVTM and CDR2 ANQGSEA. The length of the CDR3 is 14 residues. CDR3 amino acids: CSVWESDGPYEQYF. The CDR3 bases are TGCAGCGTTTGGGAGAGCGACGGTCCCTACGAGCAGTACTTC.

The chain links TRBV4-1 to TRBJ2-1; 7 positions agree with TRBD2. V was pared by 3 bases and J by 9 bases, with 11 bases of the junction left unmatched. CDR3 length equals 15 residues. CDR1 is MGHRA, CDR2 YSYEKL, per germline. Written as DNA, the CDR3 is TGCGCCAGCAGCCAGGGGACTACAGCGGTTGGTGAGCAGTTCTTC. This translates into CASSQGTTAVGEQFF.

This chain uses TRBV11-2 with TRBJ2-1, with 7 bases fitting TRBD2. After removal of 5 bases from V and 2 bases from J, the junction contained 9 bases not matched to a gene. The CDR3 has 16 residues. Germline loops: CDR1 SGHAT, CDR2 FQNNGV. CDR3 nucleotides: TGTGCCAGCAGCGCTACCCGGGACTATCCCTACAATGAGCAGTTCTTC. As protein: CASSATRDYPYNEQFF.

The chain recombines TRBV28 with TRBJ1-2, with 10 bases aligning to TRBD1. Germline-derived CDR1 and CDR2 are MDHEN and SYDVKM. Trimming cost V 5 bases and J 2 bases; bases outside gene matches: 11. The CDR3 is 17 residues long. CDR3 loop: CASSSAGTGVTNYGYTF. DNA for the CDR3: TGTGCCAGCAGTAGCGCCGGGACAGGGGTTACCAACTATGGCTACACCTTC.

V usage is TRBV5-1 and J usage is TRBJ2-2, with 9 bases fitting TRBD1. The CDR3 extends over 14 amino acids. Germline values: CDR1 SGHRS, CDR2 YFSETQ. V shed 4 bases and J 6 bases; nucleotides not matched to a gene: 4. The CDR3 sequence is CASSVGTGPGELFF. For the CDR3, the DNA is TGCGCCAGCAGCGTGGGGACAGGGCCCGGGGAGCTGTTTTTT.